The 19 T cell receptor beta chains below were found in one sample sequenced in a study of CD8+ T cells in alopecia areata. TCR sequencing used cDNA made by reverse transcription of extracted RNA. Profiled with immunoSEQ multiplex PCR; TCRdb holds only in-frame clones, not every one. This sample has 180,000 or so clones, with roughly 59% found just once. The sequenced sample was CD4+ T cells sorted from blood, obtained at week 0. These receptors all stem from a human donor with alopecia areata.

A single count supports this clone. The CDR3 region has the DNA TGTGCCAGCAGTCTCCTTGACAATCAGCCCCAGCATTTT. It codes for CASSLLDNQPQHF. This chain links TRBV6-5 with TRBJ1-5; the D is unclear. The V gene lost 5 bases and the J gene lost 3 bases, with 8 bases spanning the gap. This CDR3 is built from 13 residues. The germline V gene has CDR1 MNHEY and CDR2 SVGAGI.

This clone was picked up a small number of times. J is TRBJ1-1 and V is TRBV5-6; D not resolved. The CDR3 covers 11 residues. Germline V gene data show CDR1 as SGHDT and CDR2 as YYEEEE. Trimming stripped 0 bases from V and 11 bases from J, with 8 bases between. The CDR3 sequence: CASSLGGKAFF. CDR3 nucleotides: TGTGCCAGCAGCTTGGGAGGCAAGGCTTTCTTT. The variable domain in full, with the rest retrieved from reference TRBV5-6 and TRBJ1-1, is DAGVTQSPTHLIKTRGQQVTLRCSPKSGHDTVSWYQQALGQGPQFIFQYYEEEERQRGNFPDRFSGHQFPNYSSELNVNALLLGDSALYLCASSLGGKAFFGQGTRLTVV.

This clone was seen a few times. This chain joins TRBV15 and TRBJ2-3; 11 bases match TRBD2. J gave up 6 bases and V 1 base, and 0 bases lay outside the gene matches. Germline CDR1 is LNHNV and CDR2 is YYDKDF (reference sequence). The CDR3 covers 14 residues. The CDR3 loop reads CATSRASGGDTQYF. As DNA, the CDR3 is TGTGCCACCAGCAGAGCTAGCGGGGGGGATACGCAGTATTTT. The entire variable domain, with the rest obtained from reference TRBV15 and TRBJ2-3, is as follows: DAMVIQNPRYQVTQFGKPVTLSCSQTLNHNVMYWYQQKSSQAPKLLFHYYDKDFNNEADTPDNFQSRRPNTSFCFLDIRSPGLGDTAMYLCATSRASGGDTQYFGPGTRLTVL.

This clone came up a few times. This sample also contains other DNA sequences that code for the same CDR3. The gene calls are TRBV6-5 and TRBJ2-3, with 7 bases matching TRBD1. The V gene end was trimmed by 5 bases and the J gene end by 4 bases; junction bases not matched to a gene: 6. Germline V CDR1 and CDR2: MNHEY, SVGAGI. This CDR3 region has 14 residues. CDR3 sequence: CASSETGKADTQYF. The CDR3 coding sequence is TGTGCCAGCAGTGAGACAGGGAAGGCAGATACGCAGTATTTT.

This rearrangement joins TRBV19 to TRBJ2-5, with 14 bases fitting TRBD2. V was pared by 5 bases and J by 4 bases, with 6 bases of the junction left unmatched. This CDR3 has 16 residues. CDR1 and CDR2 (germline): LNHDA, SQIVND (reference sequence). The CDR3 loop reads CASSPMTSGGAETQYF. The CDR3 DNA reads TGTGCCAGTAGTCCGATGACTAGCGGGGGGGCAGAGACCCAGTACTTC.

The chain combines TRBV9 with TRBJ2-3, with TRBD2 matching over 12 bases. Losses at the gene ends were 3 bases for V and 2 bases for J; bases not matched to a gene: 4. The CDR3 runs 16 residues. CDR1 and CDR2 (germline): SGDLS, YYNGEE. The CDR3 nucleotides are TGTGCCAGCAGCGCCCCTAGCGGGGGGGCCACAGATACGCAGTATTTT. It yields the protein CASSAPSGGATDTQYF.

The chain is built from TRBV4-1 and TRBJ1-4, with TRBD1 as a possible D gene (5 bases). Germline V lookup: CDR1 MGHRA, CDR2 YSYEKL. Trimming left V 4 bases short and J 10 bases short, with 22 bases between. The CDR3 has 16 amino acids. DNA of the CDR3: TGCGCCAGCAGCCCAGAGGTTGCAGGGAGGGAGGCAAAACTGTTTTTT. Amino acids: CASSPEVAGREAKLFF.

The chain employs TRBV19 and TRBJ2-1; no definite D call. The germline V gene encodes CDR1 LNHDA and CDR2 SQIVND (reference sequence). V dropped 8 bases and J dropped 3 bases, with 11 bases sitting between them. The CDR3 runs to 13 residues. CDR3 coding DNA: TGTGCCAGTGCGAAGGGCAGCTACAATGAGCAGTTCTTC. This encodes CASAKGSYNEQFF.

The CDR3 sequence: CAATRDISNTEAFF. CDR3 coding DNA: TGTGCCGCAACCCGGGACATCTCGAACACTGAAGCTTTCTTT. The V and J genes are TRBV2 and TRBJ1-1; D is perhaps TRBD1 (6 bases). The V gene lost 11 bases and the J gene lost 1 base, with 17 bases spanning the gap. Germline V CDR1 and CDR2: SNHLY, FYNNEI. This CDR3 comprises 14 residues.

The chain recombines TRBV29-1 with TRBJ2-5, with 12 nucleotides matching TRBD1. This CDR3 has 14 residues. CDR1 SQVTM and CDR2 ANQGSEA come from the germline V gene. V lost 7 bases, J lost 2 bases, and 5 bases stayed unmatched. The CDR3 DNA is TGCAGCGGACGGGACAGGGGGCGGCAAGAGACCCAGTACTTC. Translation: CSGRDRGRQETQYF.

The gene calls are TRBV5-1 and TRBJ2-3; D call uncertain. CDR3 length: 14 amino acids. V was clipped by 0 bases and J by 0 bases, with 5 bases between them. Per germline, CDR1 SGHRS and CDR2 YFSETQ. The CDR3 spells CASSLVLSTDTQYF. The CDR3, as DNA: TGCGCCAGCAGCTTGGTCCTAAGCACAGATACGCAGTATTTT.

The table lists this clone with a few counts. This CDR3 reads CASSGTSGGAGEQYF. Written as DNA, the CDR3 is TGTGCCAGCAGCGGTACTAGCGGGGGGGCCGGGGAGCAGTACTTC. This sequence joins TRBV5-4 and TRBJ2-7, with 13 bases aligning to TRBD2. The CDR3 sequence is 15 residues long. Germline V gene data show CDR1 as SGHNT and CDR2 as YYREEE (reference sequence). J lost 7 bases, V lost 4 bases, and 8 bases had no gene match.

The CDR3 coding sequence is TGTGCCAGCAGCCAAGATACCCGAGGTGCCGGGTATTGGGAGCAGTACTTC. Translated: CASSQDTRGAGYWEQYF. The chain recombines TRBV4-2 with TRBJ2-7; unclear D gene. Germline V gives CDR1 LGHNA, CDR2 YNFKEQ. This CDR3 has 17 amino acids. V lost 0 bases and J 7 bases, leaving 22 bases between the germline ends.

The CDR3 spells CASSFGDTEAFF. The CDR3 nucleotides read TGTGCCAGCAGTTTTGGGGACACTGAAGCTTTCTTT. The chain recombines TRBV28 with TRBJ1-1; D not certain. V was clipped by 3 bases and J by 3 bases, with 5 bases between them. The CDR3 length is 12 residues. The V gene's germline CDR1 is MDHEN and CDR2 SYDVKM. The full variable domain, its missing parts supplied by reference TRBV28 and TRBJ1-1, is DVKVTQSSRYLVKRTGEKVFLECVQDMDHENMFWYRQDPGLGLRLIYFSYDVKMKEKGDIPEGYSVSREKKERFSLILESASTNQTSMYLCASSFGDTEAFFGQGTRLTVV.

Ten or more counts support this clone. J is TRBJ2-2 and V is TRBV29-1, with D perhaps given as TRBD1 or TRBD2 (6 bases each). Germline values: CDR1 SQVTM, CDR2 ANQGSEA. Trimming stripped 6 bases from V and 0 bases from J, with 14 bases between. The CDR3 extends over 15 amino acids. The CDR3 coding sequence is TGCAGCGTGCCCCGGGGGCCTGCGAACACCGGGGAGCTGTTTTTT. It specifies CSVPRGPANTGELFF.

This sequence joins TRBV9 and TRBJ1-2, with unresolved D. The V gene lost 0 bases and the J gene lost 8 bases, with 20 bases spanning the gap. Germline V lookup: CDR1 SGDLS, CDR2 YYNGEE. The CDR3 sequence is 16 residues long. CDR3 sequence (DNA): TGTGCCAGCAGCGTAGATCCGGAGGGCCGATCCGCAGGCTACACCTTC. Translated, it gives CASSVDPEGRSAGYTF. Looking up the rest from reference TRBV9 and TRBJ1-2 gives the full variable domain: DSGVTQTPKHLITATGQRVTLRCSPRSGDLSVYWYQQSLDQGLQFLIQYYNGEERAKGNILERFSAQQFPDLHSELNLSSLELGDSALYFCASSVDPEGRSAGYTFGSGTRLTVV.

The chain carries TRBV4-1 and TRBJ2-7, with 11 bases aligning to TRBD2. CDR3 length equals 15 residues. Germline CDR1 reads MGHRA; CDR2 reads YSYEKL. The V gene end was trimmed by 3 bases and the J gene end by 7 bases; junction bases not matched to a gene: 8. As DNA, the CDR3 is TGCGCCAGCAGCCACCAGACTAGCGGGGTGGGGGAGCAGTACTTC. The encoded protein is CASSHQTSGVGEQYF.

The rearrangement uses TRBV30 and TRBJ1-6; D may be TRBD1 (5 bases). V was cut by 5 bases and J by 0 bases, with 17 bases left in between. The CDR3 totals 17 residues. CDR1 is GTSNPN and CDR2 is SVGIG in the germline V gene (reference sequence). The CDR3: CAWAMVIGTSYNSPLHF. In DNA form, the CDR3 reads TGTGCCTGGGCGATGGTAATCGGGACCTCCTATAATTCACCCCTCCACTTT.

The chain is built from TRBV5-1 and TRBJ2-7; D uncertain. Germline lookup yields CDR1 SGHRS and CDR2 YFSETQ. Trimming cost V 4 bases and J 3 bases, with 11 bases left between them. The CDR3 contains 13 residues. The CDR3 spells CASSDRVDYEQYF. As DNA, the CDR3 is TGCGCCAGCAGCGACCGGGTCGACTACGAGCAGTACTTC.